This section outlines one T cell receptor beta chain sequence together with its context. This clone's antigen is unknown. No base quality information exists; no much larger clone differs at one position. This sample stems from a study of blood T cells in healthy people across ages (dated by TCRdb to between 2014 and 2017). With respect to the entire study: In model experiments, roughly one uniquely barcoded TCR beta cDNA molecule per two T cells was captured by template switching. Using deep sequencing normalized with unique cDNA molecular identifiers, the study measured how TCR beta repertoire diversity changes with age. The donors were divided into four age groups: young (average around 17 years), middle-aged (over 35), aged (around 59) and long-lived (about 79). To avoid experimental bias, donors of different ages were spread randomly across the sequencing lanes. The study analyzed two additional independent replicas of 1 million unique cDNA reads from the same blood draw for two donors, one aged 18 to 29 and one aged 80 or older. Results and caveats for the whole study, not just this receptor: There was a strong correlation between observed TCR beta diversity and the percentage of naive T cells measured by flow cytometry. Because the CMV infection status of the donors was unknown, age-related changes in expanded clonotypes may potentially have been confounded. Because profiling used bulk unsorted PBMCs, naive and antigen-experienced compartments could not be compared conclusively. Total diversity estimates from one million sequenced T cells were considered lower bounds and underestimates. Observed TCR beta diversity per million T cells fell roughly linearly with age, and a significant reduction was already apparent by age roughly 41. Compared with the aged group, more naive CD4+ T cells, fewer expanded clones and increased TCR diversity were shown by the long-lived group, suggesting age selection.

Receptors were amplified or captured by 5' RACE. TCRdb names Illumina HiSeq 2500 as the instrument used. A second roughly 6 to 11 cycle PCR used a sample-barcoded 5' primer and a J-beta primer mix. A unique molecular identifier was introduced onto each TCR beta cDNA molecule by a template-switch 5' adaptor carrying 12 random nucleotides. Each sample yielded at least 3 million CDR3-containing paired-end reads. All of the RNA was converted into first-strand cDNA using the Mint cDNA synthesis kit, with a TRBC-specific oligonucleotide serving as the primer. All cDNA was treated with uracil-DNA glycosylase and then went through a first 18-cycle PCR with the universal primers M1SS and BC2_uni_R. The authors processed their data as follows. Normalization of each sample was performed by random selection of 1 million high-quality reads, each carrying a distinct molecular identifier. Instead of being binned into consensus sequences, reads that shared molecular identifiers were thrown out. MiTCR, with a Q25 quality threshold and the strictest error-elimination algorithm, was used for CDR3 identification, clonotype clustering and error correction. Lower-bound total TCR beta diversity was estimated with a nonparametric unseen species model using Euler transformation. TCRdb reprocessed the public reads (quality trimming at Q25 with fastp, clone calling with MiXCR) and kept in-frame beta chains. Here each entry gathers all rows of one CDR3 protein and keeps the most common genes and DNA. The V and J calls shown here were made by TCRdb, not taken from the authors' results. This sample gives about 1.4 million distinct CDR3 sequences in total; 59% of them show up just once. Of the sample, about 6.3% is held by the ten largest clones.

The donors were about 40 Caucasian individuals from Russia, aged 6 to 90 years, who were systemically healthy. Each donor gave about 10 milliliters of peripheral blood, drawn into EDTA-treated Vacutainer tubes. Ficoll-Paque density-gradient centrifugation was used to isolate PBMCs, with at least 7 million obtained per sample. Total RNA was extracted from PBMCs with Trizol reagent, with at least 6 micrograms obtained per sample. For every donor, an aliquot of PBMCs went through flow cytometry to measure the percentages of naive CD45RAhigh/CD27high T cells. The receptor was derived from a young man in good health. Sample: blood.

The DNA reads as follows: TGTGCCATCATGGTGAATCGGGGTCCTATCTTCACCCCTGAAGCTTTCTTT. It encodes CAIMVNRGPIFTPEAFF. This chain is built from TRBV27 and TRBJ1-1; the D gene lacks a confident call. V and J are truncated by 10 bases and 6 bases respectively, leaving an intervening sequence of 30 bases. The CDR3 contains 17 residues, cysteine and phenylalanine counted. Kept here is only the CDR3 DNA, which spans 51 bases and is read in frame from base 1. The germline V gene (reference sequence) specifies MNHEY as CDR1 and SMNVEV as CDR2.